These 32 T cell receptor beta chains were sequenced from one sample in a study of T cell repertoires in cytomegalovirus infection. Each CDR3 protein gets one entry after TCRdb re-called the reads with MiXCR. The sample has roughly 180,000 distinct CDR3 sequences; about a sixth are singletons. Sequencing was performed on CD8+ T cells from PBMCs. Receptors were obtained from a human donor in good health (CMV status not recorded). Some clones in this sample may be carry-over from other donors' samples.

Ten or more counts support this clonotype. This chain connects TRBV7-2 to TRBJ2-5; D unclear. The CDR3 length is 13 residues. The ends were cut back, 2 bases at V and 5 bases at J, with 9 bases in the middle. Germline V gives CDR1 SGHTA, CDR2 FQGNSA. The CDR3 spells CASSLWPGETQYF. In DNA, the CDR3 is TGTGCCAGCAGCTTATGGCCCGGGGAGACCCAGTACTTC.

This clonotype was detected only a few times. The genes are TRBV7-6 and TRBJ1-3; D is unclear. This CDR3 spans 15 amino acids. Germline V lookup: CDR1 SGHVS, CDR2 FNYEAQ. With 1 base removed from V and 2 bases from J, the gap between germline ends came to 9 bases. The CDR3 bases are TGTGCCAGCAGCTTAGGAGCGGGGACTGGAAACACCATATATTTT. Its translation: CASSLGAGTGNTIYF. Filled out from reference TRBV7-6 and TRBJ1-3, the complete variable domain reads GAGVSQSPRYKVTKRGQDVALRCDPISGHVSLYWYRQALGQGPEFLTYFNYEAQQDKSGLPNDRFSAERPEGSISTLTIQRTEQRDSAMYRCASSLGAGTGNTIYFGEGSWLTVV.

A few counts support this clonotype. The chain joins TRBV12-5 to TRBJ1-2; no reliable D call. V gave up 5 bases and J gave up 4 bases, with 20 bases separating them. Per the germline V gene, CDR1 is LGHNT and CDR2 is FRNRAP. The CDR3 has 16 amino acids. CDR3 sequence: CASGDSDGEIGYGYTF. CDR3 nucleotide sequence: TGTGCTAGTGGTGATTCGGACGGTGAGATCGGCTATGGCTACACCTTC.

This clonotype was observed a few times. The chain links TRBV7-6 to TRBJ2-1, with 11 bases matching TRBD2. The CDR3 length is 15 residues. With V trimmed by 1 base and J by 8 bases, 4 bases remained unmatched. Germline V gene sequence: CDR1 SGHVS, CDR2 FNYEAQ. The DNA for the CDR3 is TGTGCCAGCAGCTTAGGTACTAGCGGGGGCGATGAGCAGTTCTTC. Amino acids: CASSLGTSGGDEQFF.

Concerning this clonotype itself: This clone may be a read error of a much larger clone one base away. The gene calls are TRBV7-2 and TRBJ2-3; D is undetermined. This CDR3 is built from 13 residues. Germline assignment: CDR1 SGHTA and CDR2 FQGNSA. Trimming cost V 2 bases and J 6 bases, with 9 bases left between them. CDR3 loop: CASSLLTYDTQYF. DNA for the CDR3: TGTGCCAGCAGCTTACTCACTTATGATACGCAGTATTTT.

This clonotype appeared a few times. J is TRBJ1-1 and V is TRBV19, with D uncertain. Trimming pared 7 bases from V and 1 base from J, leaving 7 bases between. Germline CDR1 reads LNHDA; CDR2 reads SQIVND (reference sequence). The length of the CDR3 is 12 residues. CDR3 amino acids: CASIHPNTEAFF. CDR3 bases: TGTGCCAGTATTCACCCGAACACTGAAGCTTTCTTT.

The V gene is TRBV9, the J gene TRBJ2-1; TRBD2 aligns across 11 bases. V was pared by 0 bases and J by 7 bases, with 12 bases of the junction left unmatched. The CDR3 is 18 amino acids. Germline V gene sequence: CDR1 SGDLS, CDR2 YYNGEE. CDR3 nucleotides: TGTGCCAGCAGCGTAGACCCTACCATAGCGGGGGGGGCGAATGAGCAGTTCTTC. Translation: CASSVDPTIAGGANEQFF.

This clonotype has a handful of counts. The rearrangement uses TRBV6-2 or TRBV6-3 and TRBJ2-7, with 8 nucleotides matching TRBD2. Germline CDR1 and CDR2: MNHEY and SVGEGT. This CDR3 spans 18 amino acids. J gave up 0 bases and V 1 base, and 11 bases lay outside the gene matches. The CDR3 bases are TGTGCCAGCAGTTACTTTTTTATTGAGCGGGGGAACTCCTACGAGCAGTACTTC. Protein: CASSYFFIERGNSYEQYF.

The rearrangement joins TRBV20-1 to TRBJ1-1, with D possibly TRBD1 on 5 matching bases. The CDR3 loop spans 12 amino acids. The V gene's germline CDR1 is DFQATT and CDR2 SNEGSKA (reference sequence). Trimming removed 5 bases from V and 3 bases from J, with 10 bases in between. The CDR3 loop reads CSAYSGDTEAFF. Here the CDR3 DNA reads TGCAGTGCTTACTCGGGGGACACTGAAGCTTTCTTT.

This clonotype was detected a few times. The genes are TRBV5-6 and TRBJ1-6; 7 nucleotides line up with TRBD1. CDR1 SGHDT and CDR2 YYEEEE come from the germline V gene. This CDR3 spans 14 amino acids. V lost 3 bases to trimming and J lost 7 bases; unmatched junction nucleotides: 4. The CDR3 DNA reads as TGTGCCAGCAGCTACAGGGGCCCAAATTCACCCCTCCACTTT. This translates into CASSYRGPNSPLHF.

This clonotype showed up just a few times. The chain couples TRBV7-9 to TRBJ1-1, with 7 bases identical to TRBD1. V dropped 4 bases and J dropped 8; count of bases not matched to a gene: 10. Germline V lookup: CDR1 SEHNR, CDR2 FQNEAQ (reference sequence). This CDR3 is built from 14 residues. CDR3 protein: CASSSGQDRREAFF. The CDR3 region has the DNA TGTGCCAGCAGCTCCGGACAGGATCGCAGGGAAGCTTTCTTT.

This clonotype was observed many times. V and J are TRBV7-8 and TRBJ2-3; 9 positions agree with TRBD1. V lost 5 bases, J lost 4 bases, and 4 bases stayed unmatched. Germline CDR1 and CDR2: SGHVS and FQNEAQ. CDR3 length: 14 residues. The CDR3 DNA follows: TGTGCCAGCAGCACCGGGACAGGGCCAGATACGCAGTATTTT. It codes for CASSTGTGPDTQYF.

This clonotype came up a few times. The genes are TRBV6-1 and TRBJ2-3; 9 nucleotides match TRBD2. Germline CDR1 reads MNHNS; CDR2 reads SASEGT. This CDR3 has 14 amino acids. V lost 7 bases, J lost 3 bases, and 5 bases stayed unmatched. The CDR3 reads CASTAGGPTDTQYF. The CDR3 DNA reads TGTGCCAGCACGGCGGGGGGGCCGACAGATACGCAGTATTTT.

This clonotype was observed at least ten times. The chain is built from TRBV7-6 and TRBJ2-1; 8 bases agree with TRBD2. The germline gives CDR1 SGHVS, CDR2 FNYEAQ. This CDR3 contains 16 residues. The V and J ends lost 5 bases and 2 bases, in that order; junction bases with no gene match: 8. The CDR3 coding sequence is TGTGCCAGCAGCCCCAGGAGCGGGGGACCCTACAATGAGCAGTTCTTC. Its translation is CASSPRSGGPYNEQFF.

This clonotype has a handful of counts. V gene TRBV20-1 combines with J gene TRBJ2-1, with TRBD2 matching over 9 bases. The CDR3 runs to 15 residues. In germline, CDR1 is DFQATT, CDR2 SNEGSKA (reference sequence). V lost 0 bases and J lost 8; bases outside the gene matches: 8. The CDR3 here is CSARENSGGPDEQFF. For the CDR3, the DNA is TGCAGTGCTAGAGAAAATAGCGGGGGACCGGATGAGCAGTTCTTC.

V and J are TRBV28 and TRBJ1-2; tentatively, D is TRBD1 (6 bases). The CDR3 length is 13 residues. V was cut by 6 bases and J by 5 bases, with 13 bases left in between. From germline, CDR1 is MDHEN and CDR2 SYDVKM. In nucleotides, the CDR3 is TGTGCCAGCAGGCAGGACAGTTTTTATGGCTACACCTTC. It encodes CASRQDSFYGYTF.

This rearrangement joins TRBV7-2 to TRBJ2-5, with 7 bases fitting TRBD1. From germline, CDR1 is SGHTA and CDR2 FQGNSA. This CDR3 is built from 14 residues. V dropped 5 bases and J dropped 5; count of bases not matched to a gene: 8. The CDR3 is CASSLPQGLETQYF. DNA for the CDR3: TGTGCCAGCAGCCTCCCACAGGGGCTGGAGACCCAGTACTTC.

This clonotype was found a few times. The V gene is TRBV28, the J gene TRBJ1-2; a possible D gene is TRBD1 (5 bases). The V gene lost 7 bases and the J gene lost 5 bases, with 20 bases spanning the gap. The CDR3 spans 15 residues. Germline loops: CDR1 MDHEN, CDR2 SYDVKM. The DNA of the CDR3 is TGTGCCAGCATTCCATCCGTTCAGGGCGGATATGGCTACACCTTC. This codes for CASIPSVQGGYGYTF.

V and J are TRBV4-3 and TRBJ1-5; D gene uncertain. The germline CDR1 and CDR2 sequences are LGHNA and YSLEER. V dropped 1 base and J dropped 4 bases, with 8 bases sitting between them. This CDR3 contains 14 residues. The CDR3 reads CASSQATGNQPQHF. The CDR3 DNA follows: TGCGCCAGCAGCCAAGCCACGGGAAATCAGCCCCAGCATTTT.

V usage is TRBV6-6 and J usage is TRBJ1-5, with a tentative D call TRBD1 (5 bases). With 5 bases removed from V and 4 bases from J, the gap between germline ends came to 18 bases. Germline CDR1 MNHNY, CDR2 SVGAGI (reference sequence). CDR3 length: 16 amino acids. CDR3: CASSRRDPGGNQPQHF. CDR3 nucleotide sequence: TGTGCCAGCAGTAGAAGGGACCCCGGAGGAAATCAGCCCCAGCATTTT.

This chain uses TRBV7-9 with TRBJ1-5, with no clear D. With 3 bases removed from V and 7 bases from J, the gap between germline ends came to 10 bases. This CDR3 has 13 amino acids. Germline CDR1 is SEHNR and CDR2 is FQNEAQ (reference sequence). CDR3 loop: CASSLTLGQPQHF. The DNA for the CDR3 is TGTGCCAGCAGCTTGACACTGGGGCAGCCCCAGCATTTT.

This clonotype was observed a handful of times. V usage is TRBV15 and J usage is TRBJ2-2; D ambiguous. V lost 0 bases and J 7 bases, leaving 15 bases between the germline ends. Germline CDR1 and CDR2: LNHNV and YYDKDF (reference sequence). The CDR3 is 16 amino acids. CDR3 amino acids: CATSRDLAVRNGELFF. As DNA, the CDR3 is TGTGCCACCAGCAGAGATCTGGCAGTACGGAACGGGGAGCTGTTTTTT.

This clonotype appeared a few times. CDR3 protein: CASSFSTLAGSIIKSSYNEQFF. The CDR3 bases are TGTGCCAGCAGCTTTTCCACCTTAGCGGGGAGCATCATAAAGAGCTCCTACAATGAGCAGTTCTTC. The chain recombines TRBV7-8 with TRBJ2-1, with TRBD2 matching 8 bases. The V and J ends lost 3 bases and 0 bases, in that order; junction bases with no gene match: 22. The CDR3 consists of 22 residues. The germline V gene encodes CDR1 SGHVS and CDR2 FQNEAQ. Filled out from reference TRBV7-8 and TRBJ2-1, the complete variable domain reads GAGVSQSPRYKVAKRGQDVALRCDPISGHVSLFWYQQALGQGPEFLTYFQNEAQLDKSGLPSDRFFAERPEGSVSTLKIQRTQQEDSAVYLCASSFSTLAGSIIKSSYNEQFFGPGTRLTVL.

This clonotype occurred a few times. The rearrangement uses TRBV14 and TRBJ2-1; D is ambiguous. CDR1 and CDR2 (germline): SGHDN, FVKESK. There are 16 residues in the CDR3. With 4 bases removed from V and 0 bases from J, the gap between germline ends came to 13 bases. CDR3 nucleotide sequence: TGTGCCAGCAGCCCAGGACGGACGAGCTCCTACAATGAGCAGTTCTTC. Protein product: CASSPGRTSSYNEQFF.

J is TRBJ1-3 and V is TRBV7-9; D is unresolved. Germline loops: CDR1 SEHNR, CDR2 FQNEAQ (reference sequence). The CDR3 length is 13 residues. Trimming cost V 4 bases and J 4 bases, with 8 bases left between them. The CDR3 coding sequence is TGTGCCAGCAGCTCACCGGGAGGAAACACCATATATTTT. This codes for CASSSPGGNTIYF. Full variable domain (missing parts from reference TRBV7-9 and TRBJ1-3): DTGVSQNPRHKITKRGQNVTFRCDPISEHNRLYWYRQTLGQGPEFLTYFQNEAQLEKSRLLSDRFSAERPKGSFSTLEIQRTEQGDSAMYLCASSSPGGNTIYFGEGSWLTVV.

The CDR3 DNA reads TGTGCCAGCAGCCACGGGTCGGGGAATAGTCAGCCCCAGCATTTT. Amino acids: CASSHGSGNSQPQHF. V gene TRBV12-3 or TRBV12-4 combines with J gene TRBJ1-5; unclear D gene. The ends were cut back, 6 bases at V and 6 bases at J, with 18 bases in the middle. The CDR3 has 15 residues.

The gene calls are TRBV2 and TRBJ2-1; D is unclear. CDR3 length: 9 amino acids. Trimming left V 7 bases short and J 7 bases short, with 2 bases between. From germline, CDR1 is SNHLY and CDR2 FYNNEI. CDR3 nucleotides: TGTGCCAGCACGAATGAGCAGTTCTTC. It encodes CASTNEQFF.

V is TRBV6-5 and J is TRBJ1-2; TRBD1 matches 11 bases. This CDR3 is 15 amino acids long. The germline V gene has CDR1 MNHEY and CDR2 SVGAGI. V dropped 2 bases and J dropped 1; count of bases not matched to a gene: 0. The CDR3 DNA reads as TGTGCCAGCAGTTACGGGACAGGGGGTAACTATGGCTACACCTTC. Its protein product is CASSYGTGGNYGYTF.

V is TRBV12-3 or TRBV12-4 and J is TRBJ2-1; D possibly uses TRBD1 or TRBD2 (5 bases each). The CDR3 loop spans 13 amino acids. V lost 7 bases to trimming and J lost 9 bases, with 16 bases between them. CDR3 loop: CASTPGPFSEQFF. CDR3 nucleotides: TGTGCCAGCACCCCGGGGCCTTTCAGTGAGCAGTTCTTC.

V usage is TRBV7-8 and J usage is TRBJ1-3; D is perhaps TRBD1 (5 bases). V was shortened by 2 bases and J by 2 bases, with 10 bases between the two germline ends. Looked up from germline, CDR1 is SGHVS and CDR2 is FQNEAQ. The length of the CDR3 is 15 residues. CDR3 bases: TGTGCCAGCAGCTTATCCCCAGGGACTGGAAACACCATATATTTT. Translated, it gives CASSLSPGTGNTIYF.

V usage is TRBV6-2 or TRBV6-3 and J usage is TRBJ2-7; TRBD2 is a possible D gene (5 bases). Trimming left V 7 bases short and J 2 bases short, with 18 bases between. CDR3 length: 15 amino acids. Per the germline V gene, CDR1 is MNHEY and CDR2 is SVGEGT. The CDR3 spells CASTPLEVGTYEQYF. The CDR3 nucleotides read TGTGCCAGCACTCCACTAGAGGTCGGGACCTACGAGCAGTACTTC.

This clonotype was seen a few times. The rearrangement uses TRBV5-6 and TRBJ2-3; 12 nucleotides line up with TRBD2. Germline V gives CDR1 SGHDT, CDR2 YYEEEE. J was trimmed by 2 bases and V by 0 bases; bases with no gene match: 4. The CDR3 totals 17 residues. The CDR3 spells CASSLASGGAFTDTQYF. The CDR3 coding sequence is TGTGCCAGCAGCTTGGCTAGCGGGGGGGCTTTCACAGATACGCAGTATTTT.